The 16 T cell receptor beta chains listed next were all sequenced from one sample in a study of cytomegalovirus exposure and HLA in healthy donors. PCR involved 60 Vbeta and 13 Jbeta primers. TCRdb's table, derived via immunoSEQ multiplex PCR, lists solely in-frame clones and lacks some. The sample carries about 190,000 clones, about four fifths recorded once. Sample: PBMCs. The receptors here all came from a man in his forties or fifties in good health and CMV-seropositive.

This chain links TRBV5-6 with TRBJ1-2; tentatively, D is TRBD1 (5 bases). CDR1 is SGHDT and CDR2 is YYEEEE in the germline V gene. This CDR3 has 16 residues. V was clipped by 4 bases and J by 1 base, with 17 bases between them. The CDR3 DNA follows: TGTGCCAGCAGCCCACCAGGGACTTCAATTAACTATGGCTACACCTTC. Its translation: CASSPPGTSINYGYTF.

This chain connects TRBV5-4 to TRBJ1-1; a possible D gene is TRBD1 (6 bases). This CDR3 spans 13 amino acids. From germline, CDR1 is SGHNT and CDR2 YYREEE (reference sequence). V was trimmed by 0 bases and J by 7 bases, leaving 10 bases between them. This CDR3 reads CASSLVGADEAFF. DNA of the CDR3: TGTGCCAGCAGCTTGGTGGGGGCGGATGAAGCTTTCTTT.

The genes are TRBV5-4 and TRBJ2-1; D may be TRBD2 (6 bases). The CDR3 contains 15 residues. Per the germline V gene, CDR1 is SGHNT and CDR2 is YYREEE (reference sequence). Trimming took off 0 bases at V and 5 bases at J, with 12 bases between the two ends. The CDR3 DNA sequence: TGTGCCAGCAGCTTGGGTCCCGGAGGGAACAATGAGCAGTTCTTC. Encoded protein: CASSLGPGGNNEQFF.

The genes are TRBV7-9 and TRBJ1-1; no reliable D call. The CDR3 covers 13 residues. V was clipped by 7 bases and J by 0 bases, with 9 bases between them. Germline loops: CDR1 SEHNR, CDR2 FQNEAQ (reference sequence). The CDR3 DNA reads TGTGCCAGCAACCGGGAAATGAACACTGAAGCTTTCTTT. Protein sequence: CASNREMNTEAFF.

The CDR3 nucleotides read TGCAGCGTGCCACCGGGACAGGGCCTCTATGAAGCTTTCTTT. Protein: CSVPPGQGLYEAFF. The rearrangement links TRBV29-1 to TRBJ1-1; 9 nucleotides line up with TRBD1. With V trimmed by 6 bases and J by 7 bases, 12 bases remained unmatched. CDR1 and CDR2 from the germline V gene are SQVTM and ANQGSEA. This CDR3 comprises 14 residues. Using reference TRBV29-1 and TRBJ1-1 for the parts outside the CDR3, the full variable domain is SAVISQKPSRDICQRGTSLTIQCQVDSQVTMMFWYRQQPGQSLTLIATANQGSEATYESGFVIDKFPISRPNLTFSTLTVSNMSPEDSSIYLCSVPPGQGLYEAFFGQGTRLTVV.

The rearrangement links TRBV6-5 to TRBJ2-7, with D tentatively TRBD2 (5 bases). The germline V and J ends were trimmed by 6 bases and 3 bases, with 18 bases remaining between them. Germline V gene sequence: CDR1 MNHEY, CDR2 SVGAGI. CDR3 length: 15 residues. The CDR3 spells CASRSSGGSYYEQYF. Written as DNA, the CDR3 is TGTGCCAGCAGGAGCTCAGGCGGGTCTTACTACGAGCAGTACTTC.

The chain links TRBV7-9 to TRBJ1-3; D might be TRBD1 (5 bases). The V gene lost 5 bases and the J gene lost 0 bases, with 14 bases spanning the gap. CDR1 is SEHNR and CDR2 is FQNEAQ in the germline V gene (reference sequence). The CDR3 totals 16 residues. The DNA of the CDR3 is TGTGCCAGCAGCCCAGCGGGGGGGAGCTCTGGAAACACCATATATTTT. Amino acid sequence: CASSPAGGSSGNTIYF.

The J gene is TRBJ2-2, the V gene TRBV7-2; D is perhaps TRBD1 (6 bases). The CDR3 runs 15 residues. Germline V lookup: CDR1 SGHTA, CDR2 FQGNSA. V lost 1 base and J lost 9, with 15 bases in between. This CDR3 reads CASSLEQGRSRELFF. The CDR3 DNA follows: TGTGCCAGCAGCTTAGAACAGGGCAGAAGCCGGGAGCTGTTTTTT.

For the CDR3, the DNA is TGTGCCAGCAGTCCAAGACAAACTAGCGGGAGGCCTTACGAGCAGTACTTC. This codes for CASSPRQTSGRPYEQYF. The genes are TRBV11-3 and TRBJ2-7, with 12 positions matching TRBD2. CDR3 length equals 17 residues. V was pared by 6 bases and J by 4 bases, with 13 bases of the junction left unmatched. CDR1 SGHNT and CDR2 YENEEA come from the germline V gene.

The chain recombines TRBV5-1 with TRBJ2-1, with D possibly matching TRBD1 (5 bases). V was clipped by 4 bases and J by 4 bases, with 24 bases between them. Per germline, CDR1 SGHRS and CDR2 YFSETQ. The CDR3 spans 18 residues. The CDR3 coding sequence is TGCGCCAGCAGCCGACTCCTGTCCGCAGGGCGGCAGTACAATGAGCAGTTCTTC. It is translated as CASSRLLSAGRQYNEQFF.

The rearrangement uses TRBV2 and TRBJ2-1; D is unclear. Germline-derived CDR1 and CDR2 are SNHLY and FYNNEI. The V end lost 3 bases, the J end lost 12 bases, and 9 bases lay between the germline ends. The CDR3 runs 11 residues. The CDR3: CASSDYAMQFF. The CDR3, as DNA: TGTGCCAGCAGTGATTACGCGATGCAGTTCTTC.

This rearrangement joins TRBV5-5 to TRBJ1-2, with 9 bases identical to TRBD1. The CDR3 consists of 14 residues. V dropped 2 bases and J dropped 7; count of bases not matched to a gene: 6. Germline CDR1 and CDR2: SGHKS and YYEKEE (reference sequence). Here the CDR3 reads CASSLQGAELGYTF. CDR3 sequence (DNA): TGTGCCAGCAGCTTACAGGGGGCAGAGCTTGGCTACACCTTC.

J is TRBJ1-2 and V is TRBV7-9, with D possibly being TRBD1 (6 bases). The germline V gene encodes CDR1 SEHNR and CDR2 FQNEAQ (reference sequence). V was pared by 1 base and J by 5 bases, with 8 bases between. The CDR3 spans 13 residues. CDR3 bases: TGTGCCAGCAGCTTAGAGGGGGATTATGGCTACACCTTC. Translated: CASSLEGDYGYTF.

The chain links TRBV15 to TRBJ1-1; 7 nucleotides line up with TRBD1. V shed 0 bases and J 3 bases; nucleotides not matched to a gene: 19. Germline V gene sequence: CDR1 LNHNV, CDR2 YYDKDF (reference sequence). CDR3 length: 20 residues. The CDR3 DNA reads as TGTGCCACCAGCAGAGATAAGGCGGGCGCAGGGGGAAACGTGGACACTGAAGCTTTCTTT. Its translation: CATSRDKAGAGGNVDTEAFF.

This clone has a handful of counts. This chain joins TRBV6-1 and TRBJ1-1; tentative D call: TRBD1 (5 bases). Germline lookup yields CDR1 MNHNS and CDR2 SASEGT. There are 13 residues in the CDR3. Trimming removed 5 bases at V and 0 bases at J, with 7 bases between. The CDR3, as DNA: TGTGCCAGCAGTCCACAGGTGAACACTGAAGCTTTCTTT. Protein product: CASSPQVNTEAFF.

The chain uses TRBV29-1 and TRBJ2-6; 10 nucleotides align to TRBD1. With 5 bases clipped from V and 2 bases from J, the junction kept 6 bases outside the gene matches. CDR1 SQVTM and CDR2 ANQGSEA come from the germline V gene. The CDR3 loop spans 16 amino acids. CDR3 DNA sequence: TGCAGCGTTTGGGACAGGGGACATCCTGGGGCCAACGTCCTGACTTTC. It codes for CSVWDRGHPGANVLTF.